This T cell receptor (beta chain) originates from a study of T cells in Graves' hyperthyroidism and ophthalmopathy. Amplification of TCR beta CDR3 regions used RNA as the template. HTBI primers drove first-round RT-PCR of the TCR CDR3. TCRdb itself ran the multiplex PCR reads through MiXCR, one entry per CDR3 protein. The sample lists over 500,000 distinct CDR3 sequences, approximately 17% seen once, with approximately 16% in the top ten. CDR1 and CDR2 from the germline V gene are LGHDT and YNNKEL (reference sequence). With 3 bases clipped from V and 6 bases from J, the junction kept 4 bases outside the gene matches. The CDR3 is 16 residues long.

The V call is TRBV3-1, the J call TRBJ2-2; 13 bases agree with TRBD2. This receptor was identified in a woman younger than 35 with Graves' ophthalmopathy. Sequencing was done on a sample of blood. CDR3 nucleotide sequence: TGTGCCAGCAGCCAGGGACTAGCGGGAATCGCCGGGGAGCTGTTTTTT. The encoded protein is CASSQGLAGIAGELFF.